This T cell receptor (beta chain) is from a study of regulatory T cells in long-lasting Graves disease. Construction of TCR beta libraries relied on iRepertoire HTBI primers and on Arm-PCR targeting CDR3 regions. MiXCR, run by TCRdb on the multiplex PCR reads, gives a single entry per CDR3 protein. This sample has 200,000 to 250,000 distinct CDR3 sequences; approximately 20% occur once, and the top ten carry around 20%. Many counts were recorded for this clonotype. As to time point: newly diagnosed GD, antithyroid drugs for less than 3 months. PBMC RNA served as the TCR library source. This clonotype was sampled from a female donor with Graves disease. The sequences come from peripheral blood mononuclear cells (PBMCs), collected at new diagnosis, from a patient treated with antithyroid drugs.

In nucleotides, the CDR3 is TGCAGCATTCGGCGGGGGGAAATTGAGACCCAGTACTTC. Translation gives CSIRRGEIETQYF. V usage is TRBV29-1 and J usage is TRBJ2-5; 8 nucleotides line up with TRBD2. The CDR3 contains 13 residues. V shed 8 bases, J shed 5 bases, and the junction held 10 bases outside the gene matches. The germline CDR1 and CDR2 sequences are SQVTM and ANQGSEA. Supplemented by reference TRBV29-1 and TRBJ2-5, the full variable domain reads SAVISQKPSRDICQRGTSLTIQCQVDSQVTMMFWYRQQPGQSLTLIATANQGSEATYESGFVIDKFPISRPNLTFSTLTVSNMSPEDSSIYLCSIRRGEIETQYFGPGTRLLVL.